A selection of T cell receptor beta chains follows, all from one sample in a study of beta chain features in type 1 diabetes. Generated by immunoSEQ multiplex PCR, the TCRdb table keeps only in-frame clones and is missing some. The table has 200,000 to 250,000 clones, roughly 70% seen once. Sequencing was carried out using naive CD4+ T cells from blood. The receptor source for this set is a man aged 30 to 45 in good health. Both conserved end residues are part of each CDR3. The order of the fields is V gene, J gene, clone size, D gene, CDR3 protein, CDR3 DNA. A D gene is named only where the DNA matches it firmly. The size of a clone is reported for some rows only, either as once, few or many, or as a class for expanded clones.

V: TRBV30
J: TRBJ1-5
size: .
D: .
CDR3: CAWSVRARSNQPQHF
DNA: TGTGCCTGGAGTGTACGGGCAAGGAGCAATCAGCCCCAGCATTTT

V: TRBV29-1
J: TRBJ2-1
size: .
D: .
CDR3: CSVMPGPSNYNEQFF
DNA: TGCAGCGTCATGCCGGGACCTTCAAACTACAATGAGCAGTTCTTC

V: TRBV7-2
J: TRBJ2-2
size: .
D: .
CDR3: CASSLAKAGELFF
DNA: TGTGCCAGCAGCTTAGCGAAGGCAGGGGAGCTGTTTTTT

V: TRBV29-1
J: TRBJ2-1
size: .
D: .
CDR3: CSVESPLPSSYNEQFF
DNA: TGCAGCGTTGAATCTCCGCTCCCCAGCTCCTACAATGAGCAGTTCTTC

V: TRBV25-1
J: TRBJ2-7
size: .
D: TRBD2
CDR3: CASSLAGEQYF
DNA: TGTGCCAGCAGTCTAGCGGGGGAGCAGTACTTC

V: TRBV7-9
J: TRBJ2-3
size: .
D: TRBD2
CDR3: CASSLALAGRTDTQYF
DNA: TGTGCCAGCAGCTTAGCGCTAGCGGGGCGCACAGATACGCAGTATTTT

V: TRBV25-1
J: TRBJ2-5
size: .
D: .
CDR3: CASSEFLAGQETQYF
DNA: TGTGCCAGCAGTGAATTCCTTGCAGGCCAAGAGACCCAGTACTTC

V: TRBV4-3
J: TRBJ2-3
size: .
D: TRBD2
CDR3: CASSQVPAGDIDTQYF
DNA: TGCGCCAGCAGCCAAGTTCCAGCGGGAGATATAGATACGCAGTATTTT

V: TRBV7-2
J: TRBJ2-1
size: .
D: TRBD2
CDR3: CASSISGGHNEQFF
DNA: TGTGCCAGCAGCATTAGCGGGGGACACAATGAGCAGTTCTTC

V: TRBV30
J: TRBJ2-5
size: few
D: .
CDR3: CAWSDSPVLGDQYF
DNA: TGTGCCTGGAGTGACAGCCCGGTGTTGGGAGACCAGTACTTC

V: TRBV29-1
J: TRBJ2-4
size: .
D: .
CDR3: CSVDEGQNIQYF
DNA: TGCAGCGTTGATGAGGGGCAAAACATTCAGTACTTC

V: TRBV5-4
J: TRBJ1-1
size: .
D: .
CDR3: CASRPGGIPMNTEAFF
DNA: TGTGCCAGCAGGCCGGGGGGCATACCAATGAACACTGAAGCTTTCTTT

V: TRBV29-1
J: TRBJ2-2
size: few
D: .
CDR3: CSGRRGNTGELFF
DNA: TGCAGCGGGAGACGGGGGAACACCGGGGAGCTGTTTTTT

V: TRBV15
J: TRBJ2-3
size: .
D: .
CDR3: CATSTPAVGIDTQYF
DNA: TGTGCCACCAGCACCCCAGCGGTCGGGATAGATACGCAGTATTTT

V: TRBV11-2
J: TRBJ2-3
size: .
D: .
CDR3: CASSSLVARSSDTQYF
DNA: TGTGCCAGCAGCTCGTTAGTGGCACGGTCGAGCGATACGCAGTATTTT

V: TRBV10-3
J: TRBJ2-7
size: .
D: .
CDR3: CAIRLRDPHTGLYEQYF
DNA: TGTGCCATCAGGCTCCGGGACCCCCACACCGGGCTCTACGAGCAGTACTTC